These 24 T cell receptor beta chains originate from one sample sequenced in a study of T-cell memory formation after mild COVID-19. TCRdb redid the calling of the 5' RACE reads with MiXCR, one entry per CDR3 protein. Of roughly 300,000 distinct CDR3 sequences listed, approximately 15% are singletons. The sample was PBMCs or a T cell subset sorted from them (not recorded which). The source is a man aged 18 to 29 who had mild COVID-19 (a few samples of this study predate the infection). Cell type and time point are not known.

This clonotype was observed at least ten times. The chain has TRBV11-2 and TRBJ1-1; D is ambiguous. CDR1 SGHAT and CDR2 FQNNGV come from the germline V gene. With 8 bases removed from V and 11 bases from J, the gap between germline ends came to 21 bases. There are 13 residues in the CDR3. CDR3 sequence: CASGIQEALGAFF. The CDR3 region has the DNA TGTGCCAGCGGCATTCAGGAGGCTTTAGGGGCTTTCTTT.

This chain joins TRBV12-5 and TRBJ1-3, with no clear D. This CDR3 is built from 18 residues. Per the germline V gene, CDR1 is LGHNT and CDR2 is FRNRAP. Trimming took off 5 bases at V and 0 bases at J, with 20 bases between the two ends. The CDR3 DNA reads TGTGCTAGTGGTCGGACCGAAGAGAGCTCAAGCTCTGGAAACACCATATATTTT. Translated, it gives CASGRTEESSSSGNTIYF.

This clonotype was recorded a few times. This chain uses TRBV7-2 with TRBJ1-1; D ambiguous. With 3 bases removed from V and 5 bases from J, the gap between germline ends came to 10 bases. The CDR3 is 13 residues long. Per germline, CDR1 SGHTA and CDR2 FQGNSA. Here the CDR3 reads CASSLVGWTEAFF. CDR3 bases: TGTGCCAGCAGCTTGGTCGGGTGGACTGAAGCTTTCTTT.

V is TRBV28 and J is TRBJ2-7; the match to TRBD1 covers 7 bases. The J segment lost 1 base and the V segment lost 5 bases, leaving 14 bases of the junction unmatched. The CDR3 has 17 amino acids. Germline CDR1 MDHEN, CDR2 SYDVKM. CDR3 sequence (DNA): TGTGCCAGCAGTCCCCCCCACAGGGGTCCCACTTCCTACGAGCAGTACTTC. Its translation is CASSPPHRGPTSYEQYF.

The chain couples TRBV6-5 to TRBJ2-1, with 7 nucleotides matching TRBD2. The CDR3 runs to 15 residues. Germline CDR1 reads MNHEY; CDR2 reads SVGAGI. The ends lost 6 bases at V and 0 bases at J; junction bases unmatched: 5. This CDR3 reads CASRSAGSSYNEQFF. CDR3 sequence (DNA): TGTGCCAGCAGGTCAGCGGGGAGCTCCTACAATGAGCAGTTCTTC.

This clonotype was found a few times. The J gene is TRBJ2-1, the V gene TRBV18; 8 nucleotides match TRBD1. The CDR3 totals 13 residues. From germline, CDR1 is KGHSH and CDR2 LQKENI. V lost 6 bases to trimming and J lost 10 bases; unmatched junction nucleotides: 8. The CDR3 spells CASSQDRAKEQFF. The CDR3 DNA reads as TGTGCCAGCTCCCAGGACAGGGCGAAGGAGCAGTTCTTC.

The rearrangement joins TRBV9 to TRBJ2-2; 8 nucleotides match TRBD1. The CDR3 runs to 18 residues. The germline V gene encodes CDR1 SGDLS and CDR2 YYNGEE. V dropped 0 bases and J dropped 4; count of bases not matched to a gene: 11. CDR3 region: CASSVVSFDRGITGELFF. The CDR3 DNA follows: TGTGCCAGCAGCGTAGTCTCTTTTGACAGGGGCATCACCGGGGAGCTGTTTTTT.

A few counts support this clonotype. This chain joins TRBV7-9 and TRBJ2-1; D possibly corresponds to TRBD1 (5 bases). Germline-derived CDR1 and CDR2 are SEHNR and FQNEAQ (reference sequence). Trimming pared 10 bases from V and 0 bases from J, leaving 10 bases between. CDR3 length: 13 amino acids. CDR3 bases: TGTGCCACCGCAGGGTCCTCCTACAATGAGCAGTTCTTC. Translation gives CATAGSSYNEQFF.

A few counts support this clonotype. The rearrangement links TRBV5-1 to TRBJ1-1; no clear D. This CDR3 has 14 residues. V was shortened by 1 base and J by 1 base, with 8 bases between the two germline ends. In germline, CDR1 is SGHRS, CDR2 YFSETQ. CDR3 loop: CASSLLGKNTEAFF. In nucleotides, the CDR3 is TGCGCCAGCAGCTTGTTAGGAAAGAACACTGAAGCTTTCTTT.

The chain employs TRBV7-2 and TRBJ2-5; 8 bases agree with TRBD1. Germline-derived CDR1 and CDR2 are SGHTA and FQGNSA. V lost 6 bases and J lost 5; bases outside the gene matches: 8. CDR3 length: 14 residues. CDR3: CASSFQGQDETQYF. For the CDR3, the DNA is TGTGCCAGCAGTTTCCAGGGACAGGACGAGACCCAGTACTTC.

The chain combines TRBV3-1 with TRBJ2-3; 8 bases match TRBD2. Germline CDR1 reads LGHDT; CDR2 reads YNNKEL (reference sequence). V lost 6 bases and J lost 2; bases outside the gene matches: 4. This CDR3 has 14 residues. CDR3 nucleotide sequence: TGTGCCAGCAGGTGGCGGGGGGCCACAGATACGCAGTATTTT. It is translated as CASRWRGATDTQYF.

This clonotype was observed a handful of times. CDR3 in DNA: TGTGCCAGCAACACGAACATCAGGGAAGGAGCTTTCTTT. Amino acid sequence: CASNTNIREGAFF. This chain uses TRBV6-6 with TRBJ1-1, with D possibly matching TRBD1 (5 bases). Between the trimmed V and J ends, which lost 7 bases and 10 bases, there was a span of 19 bases. Germline V gives CDR1 MNHNY, CDR2 SVGAGI (reference sequence). CDR3 size: 13 residues.

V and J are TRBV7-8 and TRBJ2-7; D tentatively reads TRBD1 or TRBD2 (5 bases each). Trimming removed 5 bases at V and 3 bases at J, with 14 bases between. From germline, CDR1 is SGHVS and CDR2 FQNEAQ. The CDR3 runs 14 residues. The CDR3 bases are TGTGCCAGCAGCCCCCGGGAAGGGGACTACGAGCAGTACGTC. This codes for CASSPREGDYEQYV.

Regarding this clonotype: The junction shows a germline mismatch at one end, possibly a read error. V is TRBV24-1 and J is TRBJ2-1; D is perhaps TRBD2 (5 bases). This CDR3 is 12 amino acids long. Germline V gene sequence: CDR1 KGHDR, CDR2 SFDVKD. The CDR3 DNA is TGTGCCACCGGTGACTACCCGGGTGAGCAGTTCTTC. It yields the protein CATGDYPGEQFF.

CDR3 sequence (DNA): TGTGCCAGCATGCCCGGGGTTAACACTGAAGCTTTCTTT. Protein product: CASMPGVNTEAFF. This chain connects TRBV12-3 or TRBV12-4 to TRBJ1-1, with D unclear. The CDR3 is 13 residues long. The V gene lost 7 bases and the J gene lost 2 bases, with 11 bases spanning the gap.

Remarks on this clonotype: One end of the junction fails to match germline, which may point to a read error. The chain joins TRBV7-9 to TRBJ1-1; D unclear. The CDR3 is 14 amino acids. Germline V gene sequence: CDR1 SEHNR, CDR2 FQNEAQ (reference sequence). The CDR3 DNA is TGTGCCAGCATCTTATCGGGGAGCAACACTGAAGCTTTCTTT. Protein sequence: CASILSGSNTEAFF.

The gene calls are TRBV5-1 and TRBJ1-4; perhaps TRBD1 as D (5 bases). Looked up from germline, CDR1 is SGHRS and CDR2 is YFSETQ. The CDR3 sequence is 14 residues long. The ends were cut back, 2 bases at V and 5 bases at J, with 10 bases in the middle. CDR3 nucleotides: TGCGCCAGCAGCTTATGGGGGGAAAATGAAAAACTGTTTTTT. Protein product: CASSLWGENEKLFF. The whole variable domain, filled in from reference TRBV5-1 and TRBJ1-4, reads KAGVTQTPRYLIKTRGQQVTLSCSPISGHRSVSWYQQTPGQGLQFLFEYFSETQRNKGNFPGRFSGRQFSNSRSEMNVSTLELGDSALYLCASSLWGENEKLFFGSGTQLSVL.

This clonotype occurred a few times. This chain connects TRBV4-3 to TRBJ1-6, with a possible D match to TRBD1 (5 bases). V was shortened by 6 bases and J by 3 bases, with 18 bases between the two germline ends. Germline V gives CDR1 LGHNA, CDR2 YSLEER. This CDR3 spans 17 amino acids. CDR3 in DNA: TGCGCCAGCAGTCAAAGCTATCAGGGAGGCTATAATTCACCCCTCCACTTT. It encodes CASSQSYQGGYNSPLHF.

CDR3 bases: TGTGCCAGCAGCTCCGGGCATAGTAATCAGCCCCAGCATTTT. It encodes CASSSGHSNQPQHF. The genes are TRBV3-1 and TRBJ1-5, with D hard to call. In germline, CDR1 is LGHDT, CDR2 YNNKEL (reference sequence). The CDR3 covers 14 residues. V lost 5 bases to trimming and J lost 4 bases, with 12 bases between them.

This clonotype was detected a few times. The CDR3 DNA reads as TGTGCCAGCAGGGGACAAGACGGATACAATGAGCAGTTCTTC. Protein product: CASRGQDGYNEQFF. The chain is built from TRBV5-4 and TRBJ2-1, with D perhaps matching TRBD1 (6 bases). CDR1 and CDR2 from the germline V gene are SGHNT and YYREEE (reference sequence). The CDR3 is made up of 14 amino acids. V gave up 5 bases and J gave up 4 bases, with 13 bases separating them.

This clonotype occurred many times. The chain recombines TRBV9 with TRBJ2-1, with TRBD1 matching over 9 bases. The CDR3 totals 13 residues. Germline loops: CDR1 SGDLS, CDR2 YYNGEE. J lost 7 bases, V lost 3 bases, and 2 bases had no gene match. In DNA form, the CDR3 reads TGTGCCAGCAGCGAGGGGACAGGGAATGAGCAGTTCTTC. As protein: CASSEGTGNEQFF.

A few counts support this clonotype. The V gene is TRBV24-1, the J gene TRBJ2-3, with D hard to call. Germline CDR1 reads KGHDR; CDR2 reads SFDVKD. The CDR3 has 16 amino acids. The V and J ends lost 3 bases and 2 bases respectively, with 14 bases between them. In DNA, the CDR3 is TGTGCCACCAGTGATCCCCGACTCGGATCCACAGATACGCAGTATTTT. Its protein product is CATSDPRLGSTDTQYF.

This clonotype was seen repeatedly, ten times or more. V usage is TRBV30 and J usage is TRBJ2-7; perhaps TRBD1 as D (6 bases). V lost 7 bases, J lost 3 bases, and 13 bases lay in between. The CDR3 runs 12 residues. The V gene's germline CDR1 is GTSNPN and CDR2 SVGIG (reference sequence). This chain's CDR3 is CASQGGDYEQYF. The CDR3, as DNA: TGTGCCTCACAGGGTGGGGACTACGAGCAGTACTTC.

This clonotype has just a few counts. Written as DNA, the CDR3 is TGCAGCGTTCGACGGGGCATGAGCTATGGCTACACCTTC. Encoded protein: CSVRRGMSYGYTF. V is TRBV29-1 and J is TRBJ1-2; D perhaps matches TRBD1 (5 bases). The CDR3 sequence is 13 residues long. V lost 5 bases and J 4 bases, leaving 14 bases between the germline ends. CDR1 is SQVTM, CDR2 ANQGSEA, per germline.